The 25 T cell receptor beta chains below all came from one sample that was sequenced in a study of HIV-infected patients and healthy controls. All unsorted peripheral T cells were captured because whole blood was used without fractionation. cDNA was made from 500 ng RNA using alpha and beta constant primers. Separate chain-specific third strand synthesis with multiplexing indices produced the alpha and beta libraries. TCRdb independently ran MiXCR on the 5' RACE reads; one entry per CDR3 protein. The table records about 8,500 distinct CDR3 sequences, roughly 5.8% of them present only once. Material: blood. The receptor source for this set is an adult in good health.

At least ten counts were recorded for this clonotype. The chain carries TRBV29-1 and TRBJ2-5; tentatively, D is TRBD1 (5 bases). Germline V gene data show CDR1 as SQVTM and CDR2 as ANQGSEA. This CDR3 is 13 amino acids long. The V gene lost 2 bases and the J gene lost 4 bases, with 11 bases spanning the gap. In DNA form, the CDR3 reads TGCAGCGTTGAAATCCAGGGCCTAGAGACCCAGTACTTC. This encodes CSVEIQGLETQYF.

This clonotype was recorded at least ten times. The chain joins TRBV5-6 to TRBJ2-1; 11 nucleotides agree with TRBD2. The CDR3 sequence is 16 residues long. After removal of 6 bases from V and 4 bases from J, the junction contained 9 bases not matched to a gene. Germline V gene data show CDR1 as SGHDT and CDR2 as YYEEEE. DNA for the CDR3: TGTGCCAGCACCGAAACCGGGACTAGCGGATACAATGAGCAGTTCTTC. Translation: CASTETGTSGYNEQFF.

This clonotype was seen more than once but under ten times. This CDR3 reads CSVQDRDINQPQHF. CDR3 nucleotides: TGCAGCGTACAGGACAGGGATATCAATCAGCCCCAGCATTTT. The gene calls are TRBV29-1 and TRBJ1-5, with 8 bases fitting TRBD1. CDR3 length: 14 amino acids. CDR1 and CDR2 (germline): SQVTM, ANQGSEA. Trimming cost V 6 bases and J 3 bases; bases outside gene matches: 7.

In this sample, this clonotype is medium-sized. This chain uses TRBV5-1 with TRBJ2-2; 11 nucleotides align to TRBD2. The CDR3 totals 16 residues. J lost 6 bases, V lost 1 base, and 5 bases had no gene match. From germline, CDR1 is SGHRS and CDR2 YFSETQ. The CDR3 loop is CASSLLTSGDAGELFF. The CDR3 DNA follows: TGCGCCAGCAGCTTGTTGACTAGCGGGGACGCCGGGGAGCTGTTTTTT.

DNA of the CDR3: TGTGCCAGTAGTACCCGTAGGGAACAGCCTCAAGAGACCCAGTACTTC. It translates to CASSTRREQPQETQYF. J is TRBJ2-5 and V is TRBV19; D is undetermined. CDR1 and CDR2 from the germline V gene are LNHDA and SQIVND (reference sequence). The CDR3 length is 16 residues. V gave up 4 bases and J gave up 2 bases, with 17 bases separating them.

This clonotype occurred a few times. The chain uses TRBV2 and TRBJ2-5; 8 nucleotides line up with TRBD2. The CDR3 runs 15 residues. Trimming cost V 6 bases and J 5 bases; bases outside gene matches: 11. Germline lookup yields CDR1 SNHLY and CDR2 FYNNEI. For the CDR3, the DNA is TGTGCCAGCAGGATGTCCGGGGGGGCTTACGAGACCCAGTACTTC. It yields the protein CASRMSGGAYETQYF. The variable domain in full, with the rest retrieved from reference TRBV2 and TRBJ2-5, is EPEVTQTPSHQVTQMGQEVILRCVPISNHLYFYWYRQILGQKVEFLVSFYNNEISEKSEIFDDQFSVERPDGSNFTLKIRSTKLEDSAMYFCASRMSGGAYETQYFGPGTRLLVL.

At least ten counts were recorded for this clonotype. V is TRBV10-3 and J is TRBJ2-5, with 7 bases that match TRBD1. The CDR3 length is 13 residues. V was clipped by 8 bases and J by 5 bases; unmatched bases: 8. Germline V gene sequence: CDR1 ENHRY, CDR2 SYGVKD. CDR3 nucleotides: TGTGCCATCCGAAGGGGGCCAAGGGAGACCCAGTACTTC. It is translated as CAIRRGPRETQYF.

This clonotype was seen many times. The chain combines TRBV7-6 with TRBJ1-5, with D unclear. The CDR3 consists of 17 residues. The V gene lost 1 base and the J gene lost 0 bases, with 13 bases spanning the gap. CDR1 and CDR2 from the germline V gene are SGHVS and FNYEAQ. The CDR3 spells CASSLGVGSYSNQPQHF. DNA for the CDR3: TGTGCCAGCAGCTTAGGAGTCGGCAGCTATAGCAATCAGCCCCAGCATTTT.

V usage is TRBV5-5 and J usage is TRBJ2-2; D is ambiguous. The CDR3 covers 16 residues. Germline CDR1 and CDR2: SGHKS and YYEKEE (reference sequence). Trimming removed 0 bases from V and 2 bases from J, with 11 bases in between. The DNA for the CDR3 is TGTGCCAGCAGCTTGGGTCCAGAGATAAACACCGGGGAGCTGTTTTTT. Translation gives CASSLGPEINTGELFF.

The sample holds many counts of this clonotype. V usage is TRBV24-1 and J usage is TRBJ2-3; D may be TRBD1 or TRBD2 (5 bases each). The CDR3 contains 16 residues. V was trimmed by 5 bases and J by 2 bases, leaving 16 bases between them. CDR1 KGHDR and CDR2 SFDVKD come from the germline V gene. The CDR3 is CATSGPYGDVTDTQYF. In DNA, the CDR3 is TGTGCCACCAGTGGGCCGTACGGGGACGTCACAGATACGCAGTATTTT.

This clonotype was detected ten times or more. The rearrangement joins TRBV7-6 to TRBJ2-1, with D unclear. Trimming stripped 1 base from V and 2 bases from J, with 15 bases between. This CDR3 has 17 residues. Per germline, CDR1 SGHVS and CDR2 FNYEAQ. The CDR3 DNA is TGTGCCAGCAGCTTAGATCGAGGCTTAACCGCCTACAATGAGCAGTTCTTC. It specifies CASSLDRGLTAYNEQFF. The complete variable domain, with remaining parts taken from reference TRBV7-6 and TRBJ2-1, reads GAGVSQSPRYKVTKRGQDVALRCDPISGHVSLYWYRQALGQGPEFLTYFNYEAQQDKSGLPNDRFSAERPEGSISTLTIQRTEQRDSAMYRCASSLDRGLTAYNEQFFGPGTRLTVL.

This clonotype occurred many times. V is TRBV2 and J is TRBJ2-1; 7 bases align to TRBD1. Germline V gene sequence: CDR1 SNHLY, CDR2 FYNNEI. J was trimmed by 7 bases and V by 10 bases; bases with no gene match: 13. The CDR3 sequence is 14 residues long. CDR3 sequence: CATTGASARNEQFF. For the CDR3, the DNA is TGTGCCACCACAGGGGCCTCCGCGAGGAATGAGCAGTTCTTC.

This clonotype is labeled as medium-sized. CDR3 amino acids: CATGTGSRMTGELFF. The CDR3 bases are TGTGCCACCGGGACCGGGTCTCGAATGACCGGGGAGCTGTTTTTT. The chain uses TRBV24-1 and TRBJ2-2; D is possibly TRBD1 or TRBD2 (5 bases each). The ends were cut back, 9 bases at V and 5 bases at J, with 18 bases in the middle. Germline CDR1 KGHDR, CDR2 SFDVKD. The CDR3 consists of 15 residues.

This clonotype is medium-sized by share. The chain has TRBV7-8 and TRBJ1-5; no clear D gene. CDR1 SGHVS and CDR2 FQNEAQ come from the germline V gene. The CDR3 is 14 amino acids. Between the trimmed V and J ends, which lost 1 base and 9 bases, there was a span of 13 bases. CDR3: CASSLVRGAGPQHF. The CDR3 DNA sequence: TGTGCCAGCAGCTTAGTGCGCGGAGCGGGGCCCCAGCATTTT.

This clonotype is categorized as medium-sized. This rearrangement joins TRBV3-1 to TRBJ2-7; either TRBD1 or TRBD2 may fit D (5 bases each). CDR1 and CDR2 (germline): LGHDT, YNNKEL (reference sequence). Trimming removed 3 bases from V and 6 bases from J, with 18 bases in between. The CDR3 has 15 amino acids. DNA for the CDR3: TGTGCCAGCAGCCACGGGGCCAAAGGCGTCTTCGAGCAGTACTTC. Translated: CASSHGAKGVFEQYF.

The chain uses TRBV29-1 and TRBJ2-7; 7 positions agree with TRBD2. Germline loops: CDR1 SQVTM, CDR2 ANQGSEA. The CDR3 runs 12 residues. V gave up 6 bases and J gave up 0 bases; unmatched junction bases: 2. The CDR3 region has the DNA TGCAGCGTGGGGGGGAGCTCCTACGAGCAGTACTTC. Translating it yields CSVGGSSYEQYF.

This clonotype is labeled medium-sized. V gene TRBV11-2 combines with J gene TRBJ2-3; D tentatively reads TRBD1 or TRBD2 (5 bases each). CDR3 size: 16 residues. V was cut by 5 bases and J by 1 base, with 16 bases left in between. Per germline, CDR1 SGHAT and CDR2 FQNNGV. This CDR3 is CASSPRTRGGTDTQYF. In nucleotides, the CDR3 is TGTGCCAGCAGCCCGAGGACACGGGGAGGCACAGATACGCAGTATTTT.

This clonotype was seen at least ten times. This chain joins TRBV25-1 and TRBJ1-3; a possible D gene is TRBD1 (6 bases). V dropped 8 bases and J dropped 4 bases, with 21 bases sitting between them. CDR1 is MGHDK, CDR2 SYGVNS, per germline. The CDR3 length is 16 residues. CDR3 sequence: CASLPAGGLGGNTIYF. CDR3 nucleotides: TGTGCCAGCCTCCCGGCCGGGGGGCTAGGCGGAAACACCATATATTTT.

In this sample, this clonotype is medium-sized (0.01 to 0.1%). This chain links TRBV7-3 with TRBJ2-1; possibly TRBD1 for D (5 bases). This CDR3 comprises 14 residues. The V gene's germline CDR1 is SGHTA and CDR2 FQGTGA. The V end was cut by 1 base, the J end by 8 bases, with 12 bases between. CDR3: CASSLIPGLDEQFF. DNA of the CDR3: TGTGCCAGCAGCTTAATTCCAGGGCTCGATGAGCAGTTCTTC.

By share, this clonotype counts as medium-sized. V is TRBV4-1 and J is TRBJ1-1, with D maybe TRBD1 (6 bases). This CDR3 region has 15 residues. The V and J ends lost 3 bases and 5 bases respectively, with 16 bases between them. Looked up from germline, CDR1 is MGHRA and CDR2 is YSYEKL. Here the CDR3 reads CASSHLVGAETEAFF. The CDR3 DNA sequence: TGCGCCAGCAGCCATTTGGTGGGGGCTGAAACTGAAGCTTTCTTT.

By share, this clonotype ranks as medium-sized. This rearrangement joins TRBV9 to TRBJ2-1; D is undetermined. The CDR3 totals 14 residues. Trimming removed 3 bases from V and 8 bases from J, with 15 bases in between. Germline loops: CDR1 SGDLS, CDR2 YYNGEE. The CDR3 here is CASSGRVNRDEQFF. The CDR3 DNA is TGTGCCAGCAGCGGGAGAGTGAACCGGGATGAGCAGTTCTTC.

This clonotype was seen many times. The chain combines TRBV15 with TRBJ1-5; the D gene is possibly TRBD1 (6 bases). The germline CDR1 and CDR2 sequences are LNHNV and YYDKDF (reference sequence). The CDR3 loop spans 17 amino acids. The V gene lost 5 bases and the J gene lost 1 base, with 18 bases spanning the gap. CDR3 amino acids: CATSGDNAVKSNQPQHF. CDR3 coding DNA: TGTGCCACCAGCGGGGACAACGCGGTTAAGAGCAATCAGCCCCAGCATTTT.

This clonotype was picked up many times. The gene calls are TRBV4-2 and TRBJ2-1; D perhaps matches TRBD2 (6 bases). Germline CDR1 is LGHNA and CDR2 is YNFKEQ. This CDR3 has 14 residues. V lost 3 bases, J lost 7 bases, and 13 bases lay in between. The CDR3 coding sequence is TGTGCCAGCAGCCAGGAAAAAAGCGGGAATGAGCAGTTCTTC. Its translation is CASSQEKSGNEQFF.

This clonotype was seen at least ten times. The V call is TRBV10-3, the J call TRBJ2-7; 15 nucleotides agree with TRBD2. Germline loops: CDR1 ENHRY, CDR2 SYGVKD. V lost 10 bases, J lost 4 bases, and 8 bases stayed unmatched. This CDR3 comprises 15 residues. For the CDR3, the DNA is TGTGCCACTGGACTAGCGGGGGGGCAAGGATACGAGCAGTACTTC. It translates to CATGLAGGQGYEQYF.

This clonotype was counted ten times or more. The rearrangement uses TRBV4-1 and TRBJ1-4; 10 bases agree with TRBD1. Germline CDR1 MGHRA, CDR2 YSYEKL. There are 16 residues in the CDR3. J gave up 8 bases and V 3 bases, and 9 bases lay outside the gene matches. DNA for the CDR3: TGCGCCAGCAGCCAGCGTTCCCGGGACAGGGGAGAAAAACTGTTTTTT. As protein: CASSQRSRDRGEKLFF.